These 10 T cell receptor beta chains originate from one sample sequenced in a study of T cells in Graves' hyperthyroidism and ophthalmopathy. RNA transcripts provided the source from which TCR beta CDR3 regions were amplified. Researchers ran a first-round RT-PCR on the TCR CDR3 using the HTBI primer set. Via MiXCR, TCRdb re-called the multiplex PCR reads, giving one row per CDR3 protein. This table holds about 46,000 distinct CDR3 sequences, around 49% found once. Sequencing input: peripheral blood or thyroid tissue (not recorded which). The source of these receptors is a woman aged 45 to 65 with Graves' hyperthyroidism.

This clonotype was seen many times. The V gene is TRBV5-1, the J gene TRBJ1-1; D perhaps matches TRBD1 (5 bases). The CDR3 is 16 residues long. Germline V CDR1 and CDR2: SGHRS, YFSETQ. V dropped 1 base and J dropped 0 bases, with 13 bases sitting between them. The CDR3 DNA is TGCGCCAGCAGCTTGACAACCGGGGCAGTGAACACTGAAGCTTTCTTT. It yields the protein CASSLTTGAVNTEAFF.

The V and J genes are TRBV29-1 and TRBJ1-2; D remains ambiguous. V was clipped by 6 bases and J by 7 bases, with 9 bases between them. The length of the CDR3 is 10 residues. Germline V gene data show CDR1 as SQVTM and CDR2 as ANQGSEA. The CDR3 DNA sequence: TGCAGCGTGGGCTCCGGTGGCTACACCTTC. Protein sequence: CSVGSGGYTF. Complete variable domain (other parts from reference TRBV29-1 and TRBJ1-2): SAVISQKPSRDICQRGTSLTIQCQVDSQVTMMFWYRQQPGQSLTLIATANQGSEATYESGFVIDKFPISRPNLTFSTLTVSNMSPEDSSIYLCSVGSGGYTFGSGTRLTVV.

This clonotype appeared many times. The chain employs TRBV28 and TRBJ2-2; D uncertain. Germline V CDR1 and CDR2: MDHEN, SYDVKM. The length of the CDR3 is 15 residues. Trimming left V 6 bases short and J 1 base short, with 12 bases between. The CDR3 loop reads CASSRNPGNTGELFF. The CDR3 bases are TGTGCCAGCAGCCGCAACCCCGGGAACACCGGGGAGCTGTTTTTT.

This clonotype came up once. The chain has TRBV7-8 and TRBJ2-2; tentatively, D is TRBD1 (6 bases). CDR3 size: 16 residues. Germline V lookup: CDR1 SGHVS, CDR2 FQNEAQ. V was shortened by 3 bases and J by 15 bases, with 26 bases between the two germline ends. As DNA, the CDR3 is TGTGCCAGCAGCTTTATGGGACACCAGAACACCGGGGTGTTGTTTTTT. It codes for CASSFMGHQNTGVLFF. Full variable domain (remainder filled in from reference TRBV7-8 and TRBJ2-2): GAGVSQSPRYKVAKRGQDVALRCDPISGHVSLFWYQQALGQGPEFLTYFQNEAQLDKSGLPSDRFFAERPEGSVSTLKIQRTQQEDSAVYLCASSFMGHQNTGVLFFGEGSRLTVL.

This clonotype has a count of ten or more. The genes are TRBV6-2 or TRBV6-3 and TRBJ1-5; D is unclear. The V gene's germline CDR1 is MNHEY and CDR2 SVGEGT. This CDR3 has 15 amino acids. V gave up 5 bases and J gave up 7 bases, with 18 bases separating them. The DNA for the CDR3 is TGTGCCAGCAGTGGAACAAGGGTATTCGGGCAGCCCCAGCATTTT. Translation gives CASSGTRVFGQPQHF.

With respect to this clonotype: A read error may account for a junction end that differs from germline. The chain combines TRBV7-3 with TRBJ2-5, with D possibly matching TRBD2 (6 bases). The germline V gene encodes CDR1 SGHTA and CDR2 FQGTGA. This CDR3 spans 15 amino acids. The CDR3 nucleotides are TGTGCCGGCAGCCTCGAGGGTTGGGGAGGAGAGACCCTGTACTTC. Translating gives CAGSLEGWGGETLYF.

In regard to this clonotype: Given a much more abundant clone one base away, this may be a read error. The CDR3 here is CASSQTSVYEQYF. Written as DNA, the CDR3 is TGTGCCAGCAGCCAGACTAGTGTCTACGAGCAGTACTTC. This chain uses TRBV28 with TRBJ2-7, with TRBD2 as a possible D gene (6 bases). The CDR3 is 13 residues long. V dropped 6 bases and J dropped 3 bases, with 12 bases sitting between them. From germline, CDR1 is MDHEN and CDR2 SYDVKM.

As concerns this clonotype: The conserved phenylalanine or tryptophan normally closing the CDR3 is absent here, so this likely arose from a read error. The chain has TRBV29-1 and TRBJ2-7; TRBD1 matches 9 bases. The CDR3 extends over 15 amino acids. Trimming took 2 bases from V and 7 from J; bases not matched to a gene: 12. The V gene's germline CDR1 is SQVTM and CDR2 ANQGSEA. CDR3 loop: CSVERGTGGFSEQYL. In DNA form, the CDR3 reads TGCAGCGTTGAAAGGGGAACAGGGGGCTTTAGTGAGCAGTACCTC.

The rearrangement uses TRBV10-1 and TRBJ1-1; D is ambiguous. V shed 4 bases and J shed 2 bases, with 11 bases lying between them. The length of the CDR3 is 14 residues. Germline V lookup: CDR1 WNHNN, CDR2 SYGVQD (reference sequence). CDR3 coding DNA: TGCGCCAGCAGTGGAGCACAGAGAAACACTGAAGCTTTCTTT. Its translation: CASSGAQRNTEAFF.

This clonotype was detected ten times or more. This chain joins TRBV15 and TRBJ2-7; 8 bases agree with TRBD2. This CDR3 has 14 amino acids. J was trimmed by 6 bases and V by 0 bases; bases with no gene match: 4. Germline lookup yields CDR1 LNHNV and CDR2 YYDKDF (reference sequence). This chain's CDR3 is CATSRERLAGEQYF. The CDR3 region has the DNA TGTGCCACCAGCAGAGAACGCCTAGCGGGCGAGCAGTACTTC.